This T cell receptor (beta chain) was profiled in a study of OX40 agonist ivuxolimab in advanced cancers. Whole-study results and caveats: At 0.1 to 3.0 mg/kg and by week 6, clonal expansion occurred in CD4+ and CD8+ blood T cells. Clonal expansion among partial responders at 0.1-3.0 mg/kg ranked near the lowest.

Clones were read by immunoSEQ multiplex PCR, and TCRdb kept only the in-frame ones, dropping some. Of around 63,000 clones detected, 85% to 95% appear once; the ten largest clones hold 25%. This clone appeared a single time. Its antigen is as yet unknown. This CDR3 region has 14 residues. Germline V lookup: CDR1 MNHEY, CDR2 SMNVEV (reference sequence). V lost 6 bases, J lost 9 bases, and 7 bases stayed unmatched. Exclusion of a patient followed from autoimmune disease history or systemic immunosuppression. The sequencing used CD4+ or CD8+ T cells sorted from blood, collected in a trial of the OX40 agonist ivuxolimab. The chain combines TRBV27 with TRBJ1-6, with 8 positions matching TRBD1. The TCR originated in an adult with an advanced solid tumor such as melanoma, head and neck, liver or kidney cancer. The CDR3 here is CASSPGTGFSPLHF. The CDR3 DNA follows: TGTGCCAGCAGCCCCGGGACAGGATTTTCACCCCTCCACTTT.